The source of this T cell receptor beta chain is a study of blood T cell repertoires in COVID-19. Study in general: Collection of acute and convalescent COVID-19 samples took place in the United States, Italy and Spain. The analysed material was cDNA or gDNA that came from T cells, B-cell-depleted T cells, or PBMCs.

Per the original methods: The authors estimated nucleated cell counts from reference gene primer amplification. Clones were sequenced by immunoSEQ multiplex PCR, and TCRdb holds only the in-frame ones, with some missing. V, J and clone size were drawn from that table, and D and trimming were deduced from the DNA. Of about 83,000 clones listed, around nine tenths are singletons. The CDR3 has 15 residues. V dropped 6 bases and J dropped 7 bases, with 16 bases sitting between them. Per germline, CDR1 SNHLY and CDR2 FYNNEI. This TCR was recovered from an elderly man with active or convalescent COVID-19. The sample comprised peripheral blood. This chain uses TRBV2 with TRBJ1-6; D remains ambiguous. CDR3 residues: CASSQEGGLNSPLHF. The DNA of the CDR3 is TGTGCCAGCAGCCAGGAGGGCGGCTTAAATTCACCCCTCCACTTT.